This entry lists 29 T cell receptor beta chains sequenced from one sample in a study of response to subunit inactivated influenza vaccine. One entry per CDR3 protein results from TCRdb running MiXCR on the RT-PCR reads. The table includes roughly 190,000 distinct CDR3 sequences, roughly 14% detected once. This material consisted of CD8+ T cells sorted from PBMCs, taken 4 to 6 days after vaccination. These receptors came from a man over 45 who received an inactivated influenza vaccine.

In this sample, this clonotype turned up a few times. This rearrangement joins TRBV5-6 to TRBJ2-3; 9 bases fit TRBD1. Germline trimming cut 6 bases from V and 4 bases from J; bases unmatched to any gene: 6. CDR3 size: 14 residues. Germline V gene data show CDR1 as SGHDT and CDR2 as YYEEEE. CDR3 sequence reads: CASTRTGDPDTQYF. CDR3 DNA sequence: TGTGCCAGCACCCGGACAGGGGACCCAGATACGCAGTATTTT.

This clonotype has only a few counts. CDR3 DNA sequence: TGTGCCAGCAGTCCCTTACTAGCGGGAGAACACGGGGAGCTGTTTTTT. Its translation: CASSPLLAGEHGELFF. The chain employs TRBV28 and TRBJ2-2; TRBD2 agrees at 11 bases. With V trimmed by 5 bases and J by 7 bases, 9 bases remained unmatched. Germline CDR1 is MDHEN and CDR2 is SYDVKM. The CDR3 consists of 16 residues.

This clonotype was picked up a small number of times. The chain couples TRBV7-9 to TRBJ1-1; D remains ambiguous. V lost 4 bases and J 7 bases, leaving 7 bases between the germline ends. CDR1 is SEHNR and CDR2 is FQNEAQ in the germline V gene (reference sequence). The CDR3 consists of 11 residues. The CDR3: CASSSILEAFF. Written as DNA, the CDR3 is TGTGCCAGCAGCTCGATACTTGAAGCTTTCTTT.

This clonotype was observed at least ten times. V usage is TRBV28 and J usage is TRBJ2-7; tentatively, D is TRBD2 (6 bases). CDR3 length: 15 amino acids. The germline gives CDR1 MDHEN, CDR2 SYDVKM. V was pared by 3 bases and J by 4 bases, with 16 bases between. The CDR3 spells CASSFYFGGMYEQYF. CDR3 coding DNA: TGTGCCAGCAGTTTCTATTTCGGGGGAATGTACGAGCAGTACTTC.

This clonotype was counted a single time. This chain links TRBV12-3 or TRBV12-4 with TRBJ2-5; 9 bases match TRBD2. V dropped 3 bases and J dropped 7; count of bases not matched to a gene: 9. CDR3 length equals 15 residues. The CDR3: CASSLETSGGRTQYF. CDR3 in DNA: TGTGCCAGCAGTTTGGAGACTAGCGGAGGAAGGACCCAGTACTTC.

This chain joins TRBV10-2 and TRBJ1-6; 8 bases align to TRBD1. Trimming cost V 6 bases and J 5 bases; bases outside gene matches: 6. This CDR3 spans 15 amino acids. The V gene's germline CDR1 is WSHSY and CDR2 SAAADI. This CDR3 reads CASSATGQDNSPLHF. The CDR3 nucleotides read TGCGCCAGCAGCGCCACGGGACAGGATAATTCACCCCTCCACTTT.

This clonotype was observed a few times. The chain is built from TRBV5-1 and TRBJ1-1; weak D call: TRBD1 (6 bases). This CDR3 spans 18 amino acids. CDR1 is SGHRS and CDR2 is YFSETQ in the germline V gene. The germline V and J ends were trimmed by 0 bases and 5 bases, with 23 bases remaining between them. The CDR3 nucleotides read TGCGCCAGCAGCTTGGTGTCACGGGGGGCACTCCGGCGAACTGAAGCTTTCTTT. The encoded protein is CASSLVSRGALRRTEAFF. Together with reference TRBV5-1 and TRBJ1-1, the CDR3 gives the full variable domain: KAGVTQTPRYLIKTRGQQVTLSCSPISGHRSVSWYQQTPGQGLQFLFEYFSETQRNKGNFPGRFSGRQFSNSRSEMNVSTLELGDSALYLCASSLVSRGALRRTEAFFGQGTRLTVV.

Ten or more counts support this clonotype. The chain employs TRBV6-2 or TRBV6-3 and TRBJ2-1, with TRBD2 matching over 13 bases. The CDR3 covers 17 residues. V shed 5 bases, J shed 9 bases, and the junction held 13 bases outside the gene matches. Looked up from germline, CDR1 is MNHEY and CDR2 is SVGEGT. CDR3 DNA: TGTGCCAGCAGTGCCATCCCCACTAGCGGGGGGGCTTTTGAGCAGTTCTTC. Protein sequence: CASSAIPTSGGAFEQFF.

This clonotype was recorded a few times. The rearrangement joins TRBV12-3 or TRBV12-4 to TRBJ1-4; TRBD1 might be the D (5 bases). V dropped 1 base and J dropped 9 bases, with 18 bases sitting between them. The CDR3 has 16 residues. The CDR3 bases are TGTGCCAGCAGTTTAGTGGCGGGACGGTTTGGACAAAAACTGTTTTTT. Its translation is CASSLVAGRFGQKLFF.

This sequence joins TRBV6-2 or TRBV6-3 and TRBJ2-6, with TRBD2 matching over 8 bases. CDR1 is MNHEY, CDR2 SVGEGT, per germline. The CDR3 covers 18 residues. V was pared by 1 base and J by 0 bases, with 5 bases of the junction left unmatched. This CDR3 is CASSYWRGVDSGANVLTF. The CDR3 DNA reads as TGTGCCAGCAGTTACTGGCGGGGGGTCGACTCTGGGGCCAACGTCCTGACTTTC.

This clonotype turned up a few times. The chain carries TRBV20-1 and TRBJ2-7; tentative D call: TRBD2 (5 bases). The CDR3 length is 16 residues. Germline V gives CDR1 DFQATT, CDR2 SNEGSKA (reference sequence). V shed 3 bases and J shed 1 base, with 19 bases lying between them. The CDR3 protein is CSARAPRVEWSYEQYF. The CDR3 DNA reads as TGCAGTGCTAGGGCCCCGCGGGTGGAGTGGTCCTACGAGCAGTACTTC.

The rearrangement joins TRBV4-1 to TRBJ2-7; D may be TRBD1 (6 bases). The germline V and J ends were trimmed by 1 base and 2 bases, with 9 bases remaining between them. This CDR3 is built from 14 residues. CDR1 is MGHRA, CDR2 YSYEKL, per germline. CDR3 sequence reads: CASSQGGQPYEQYF. CDR3 coding DNA: TGCGCCAGCAGCCAAGGGGGACAACCCTACGAGCAGTACTTC.

The gene calls are TRBV14 and TRBJ1-2; no clear D. In germline, CDR1 is SGHDN, CDR2 FVKESK. The CDR3 runs to 12 residues. V lost 3 bases, J lost 8 bases, and 10 bases lay in between. This CDR3 reads CASSQWGNGYTF. CDR3 coding DNA: TGTGCCAGCAGCCAGTGGGGAAACGGCTACACCTTC.

This clonotype was seen a few times. The rearrangement links TRBV6-5 to TRBJ2-7; D not certain. Germline CDR1 MNHEY, CDR2 SVGAGI. V was pared by 0 bases and J by 2 bases, with 8 bases between. The CDR3 is made up of 14 amino acids. CDR3 protein: CASSYSRVTYEQYF. In nucleotides, the CDR3 is TGTGCCAGCAGTTACTCTCGGGTCACCTACGAGCAGTACTTC.

At least ten counts were recorded for this clonotype. CDR3 protein: CSARGDLTYEQYF. For the CDR3, the DNA is TGCAGTGCTAGAGGGGACCTCACCTACGAGCAGTACTTC. The chain combines TRBV20-1 with TRBJ2-7, with D possibly being TRBD1 or TRBD2 (5 bases each). The CDR3 sequence is 13 residues long. Trimming pared 1 base from V and 2 bases from J, leaving 9 bases between. From germline, CDR1 is DFQATT and CDR2 SNEGSKA (reference sequence).

The V call is TRBV28, the J call TRBJ2-7; D unclear. Trimming took 8 bases from V and 0 from J, leaving 14 bases between them. Germline assignment: CDR1 MDHEN and CDR2 SYDVKM. The CDR3 loop spans 14 amino acids. The CDR3 region has the DNA TGTGCCAGCTCACCCCCGGGTATCTCCTACGAGCAGTACTTC. Translated: CASSPPGISYEQYF.

The chain uses TRBV27 and TRBJ2-7; maybe TRBD2 (5 bases). Looked up from germline, CDR1 is MNHEY and CDR2 is SMNVEV (reference sequence). V was pared by 5 bases and J by 6 bases, with 26 bases between. The length of the CDR3 is 17 residues. The CDR3 protein is CASSPPLLSGRGFEQYF. The CDR3 nucleotides read TGTGCCAGCAGTCCTCCCCTTTTGAGCGGACGAGGCTTCGAGCAGTACTTC.

CDR3: CSAVNSGQGPSYGYTF. The CDR3 DNA sequence: TGCAGCGCCGTTAATTCGGGACAGGGGCCTTCCTATGGCTACACCTTC. The chain carries TRBV29-1 and TRBJ1-2; 10 nucleotides agree with TRBD1. Trimming cost V 7 bases and J 4 bases; bases outside gene matches: 15. The CDR3 runs to 16 residues. Germline-derived CDR1 and CDR2 are SQVTM and ANQGSEA.

Only a few counts were recorded for this clonotype. The chain has TRBV9 and TRBJ2-5; no firm D call. Deletions cut 3 bases from V and 5 bases from J, with 11 bases between. In germline, CDR1 is SGDLS, CDR2 YYNGEE. This CDR3 comprises 13 residues. CDR3 in DNA: TGTGCCAGCAGCGGACCGAGTTGGGAGACCCAGTACTTC. Encoded protein: CASSGPSWETQYF.

In this sample, this clonotype turned up a few times. V gene TRBV4-3 combines with J gene TRBJ1-1, with D possibly being TRBD1 (5 bases). V was clipped by 0 bases and J by 4 bases, with 15 bases between them. This CDR3 has 16 residues. Germline V lookup: CDR1 LGHNA, CDR2 YSLEER. CDR3 sequence (DNA): TGCGCCAGCAGCCAAGATTATGTCCTGGGGCGCACTGAAGCTTTCTTT. Encoded protein: CASSQDYVLGRTEAFF.

In its sample, this clonotype was seen a few times. The V call is TRBV3-1, the J call TRBJ1-1; D is unclear. The CDR3 spans 13 residues. Germline V gives CDR1 LGHDT, CDR2 YNNKEL (reference sequence). V was trimmed by 4 bases and J by 3 bases, leaving 9 bases between them. CDR3 coding DNA: TGTGCCAGCAGCCGAAACTCGGACACTGAAGCTTTCTTT. As protein: CASSRNSDTEAFF.

The chain links TRBV12-3 or TRBV12-4 to TRBJ1-1; weak D call: TRBD1 (6 bases). This CDR3 comprises 14 residues. V was cut by 7 bases and J by 0 bases, with 12 bases left in between. CDR3 nucleotide sequence: TGTGCCAGCAATCTACAGGGTTTGAACACTGAAGCTTTCTTT. This gives the protein CASNLQGLNTEAFF.

The chain couples TRBV10-3 to TRBJ1-2; 7 bases line up with TRBD1. V gave up 3 bases and J gave up 2 bases; unmatched junction bases: 3. CDR1 and CDR2 (germline): ENHRY, SYGVKD. The length of the CDR3 is 14 residues. The chain's CDR3 is CAISEPGQNYGYTF. CDR3 nucleotides: TGTGCCATCAGTGAACCGGGACAGAACTATGGCTACACCTTC.

This clonotype turned up a few times. The chain joins TRBV28 to TRBJ2-3; perhaps D is TRBD1 or TRBD2 (6 bases each). CDR3 length: 14 amino acids. Germline-derived CDR1 and CDR2 are MDHEN and SYDVKM. The V end was cut by 1 base, the J end by 5 bases, with 10 bases between. The CDR3 spells CASSLFRGGDTQYF. The CDR3 DNA is TGTGCCAGCAGTTTATTCAGGGGAGGAGATACGCAGTATTTT.

The rearrangement joins TRBV28 to TRBJ2-3; D gene ambiguous. Germline CDR1 reads MDHEN; CDR2 reads SYDVKM. Trimming left V 7 bases short and J 8 bases short, with 19 bases between. The CDR3 covers 14 residues. The CDR3 sequence: CASTGPSSGGTQYF. CDR3 sequence (DNA): TGTGCCAGCACCGGACCTTCATCTGGCGGTACGCAGTATTTT. Using reference TRBV28 and TRBJ2-3 for the parts outside the CDR3, the full variable domain is DVKVTQSSRYLVKRTGEKVFLECVQDMDHENMFWYRQDPGLGLRLIYFSYDVKMKEKGDIPEGYSVSREKKERFSLILESASTNQTSMYLCASTGPSSGGTQYFGPGTRLTVL.

This clonotype was seen a handful of times. V usage is TRBV13 and J usage is TRBJ2-7; D possibly corresponds to TRBD2 (5 bases). Trimming cost V 5 bases and J 7 bases, with 18 bases left between them. In germline, CDR1 is PRHDT, CDR2 FYEKMQ (reference sequence). The CDR3 has 14 amino acids. The CDR3 region has the DNA TGTGCCAGCAGCGCCTGGGAACAGCCGGGGGAGCAGTACTTC. Protein: CASSAWEQPGEQYF.

The chain recombines TRBV12-3 or TRBV12-4 with TRBJ2-1, with TRBD2 matching over 10 bases. With V trimmed by 7 bases and J by 3 bases, 6 bases remained unmatched. The CDR3 is 15 amino acids. The CDR3 region is CASNVAGGFYNEQFF. Here the CDR3 DNA reads TGTGCCAGCAACGTAGCGGGGGGCTTCTACAATGAGCAGTTCTTC.

V and J are TRBV12-3 or TRBV12-4 and TRBJ1-4, with no clear D. V was pared by 6 bases and J by 5 bases, with 4 bases between. The CDR3 totals 11 residues. The CDR3 sequence is CASSSNEKLFF. For the CDR3, the DNA is TGTGCCAGCAGCTCGAATGAAAAACTGTTTTTT.

This clonotype was detected a few times. J is TRBJ2-7 and V is TRBV11-2; D ambiguous. The V gene lost 5 bases and the J gene lost 2 bases, with 10 bases spanning the gap. The CDR3 totals 13 residues. Per the germline V gene, CDR1 is SGHAT and CDR2 is FQNNGV. The CDR3 DNA sequence: TGTGCCAGCAGCATCGGCCAAACCTACGAGCAGTACTTC. It translates to CASSIGQTYEQYF.